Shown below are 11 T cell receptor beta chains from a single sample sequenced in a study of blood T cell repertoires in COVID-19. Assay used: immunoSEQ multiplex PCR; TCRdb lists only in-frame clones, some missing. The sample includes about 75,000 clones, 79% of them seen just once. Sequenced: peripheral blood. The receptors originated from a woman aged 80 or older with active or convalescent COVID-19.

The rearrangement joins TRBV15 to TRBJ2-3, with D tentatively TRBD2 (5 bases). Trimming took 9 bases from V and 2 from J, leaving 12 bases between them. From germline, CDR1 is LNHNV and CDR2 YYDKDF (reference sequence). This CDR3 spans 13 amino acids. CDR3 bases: TGTGCCACGGGTTGGGAGAACACAGATACGCAGTATTTT. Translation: CATGWENTDTQYF.

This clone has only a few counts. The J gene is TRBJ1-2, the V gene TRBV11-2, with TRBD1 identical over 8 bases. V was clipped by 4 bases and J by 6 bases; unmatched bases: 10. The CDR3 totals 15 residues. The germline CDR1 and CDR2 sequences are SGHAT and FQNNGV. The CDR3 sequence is CASSYRNPGGNGYTF. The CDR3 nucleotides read TGTGCCAGCAGCTACCGCAATCCAGGGGGCAATGGCTACACCTTC.

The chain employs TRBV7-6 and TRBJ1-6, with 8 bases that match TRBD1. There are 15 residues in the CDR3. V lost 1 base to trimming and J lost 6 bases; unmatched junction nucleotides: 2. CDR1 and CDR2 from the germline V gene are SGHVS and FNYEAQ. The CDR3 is CASSLGTGSNSPLHF. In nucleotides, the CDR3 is TGTGCCAGCAGCTTAGGGACAGGGAGTAATTCACCCCTCCACTTT. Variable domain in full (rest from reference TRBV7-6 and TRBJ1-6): GAGVSQSPRYKVTKRGQDVALRCDPISGHVSLYWYRQALGQGPEFLTYFNYEAQQDKSGLPNDRFSAERPEGSISTLTIQRTEQRDSAMYRCASSLGTGSNSPLHFGNGTRLTVT.

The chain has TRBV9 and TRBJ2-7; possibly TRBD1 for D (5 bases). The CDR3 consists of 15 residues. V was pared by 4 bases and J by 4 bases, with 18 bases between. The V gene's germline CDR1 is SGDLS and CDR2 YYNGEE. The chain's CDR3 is CASSPSDRLLYEQYF. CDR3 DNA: TGTGCCAGCAGCCCCTCAGACAGACTCCTTTACGAGCAGTACTTC.

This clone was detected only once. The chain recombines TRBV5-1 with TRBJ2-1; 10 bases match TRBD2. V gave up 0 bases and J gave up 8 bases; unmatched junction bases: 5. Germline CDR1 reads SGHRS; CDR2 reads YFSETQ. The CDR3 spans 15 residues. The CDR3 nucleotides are TGCGCCAGCAGCTTGGCCCCGGGACTAGCGCATGAGCAGTTCTTC. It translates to CASSLAPGLAHEQFF.

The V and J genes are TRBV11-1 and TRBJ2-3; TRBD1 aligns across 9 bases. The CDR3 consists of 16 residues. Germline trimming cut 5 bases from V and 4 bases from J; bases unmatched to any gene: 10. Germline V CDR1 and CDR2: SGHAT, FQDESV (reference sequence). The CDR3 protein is CASSLRTGVVADTQYF. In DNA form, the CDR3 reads TGTGCCAGCAGCCTGCGGACAGGGGTAGTGGCAGATACGCAGTATTTT.

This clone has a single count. The CDR3 is CASSPGALAGAYEQYF. The CDR3 DNA is TGTGCCAGCTCACCAGGAGCACTAGCGGGAGCCTACGAGCAGTACTTC. V usage is TRBV18 and J usage is TRBJ2-7; 11 nucleotides align to TRBD2. CDR1 and CDR2 (germline): KGHSH, LQKENI. This CDR3 is 16 amino acids long. The trim removed 2 bases at V and 2 bases at J, leaving 5 bases unmatched.

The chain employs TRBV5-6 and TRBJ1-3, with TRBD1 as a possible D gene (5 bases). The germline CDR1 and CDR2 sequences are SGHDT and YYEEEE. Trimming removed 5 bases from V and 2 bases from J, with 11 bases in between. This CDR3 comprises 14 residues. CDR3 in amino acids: CASRGGGPGNTIYF. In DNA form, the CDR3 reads TGTGCCAGCAGGGGGGGAGGTCCTGGAAACACCATATATTTT.

CDR3: CASSLADQETQYF. CDR3 nucleotide sequence: TGTGCCAGCAGCTTGGCAGACCAAGAGACCCAGTACTTC. The chain has TRBV5-5 and TRBJ2-5, with D unclear. The CDR3 is 13 residues long. Germline loops: CDR1 SGHKS, CDR2 YYEKEE (reference sequence). V lost 0 bases and J 0 bases, leaving 3 bases between the germline ends.

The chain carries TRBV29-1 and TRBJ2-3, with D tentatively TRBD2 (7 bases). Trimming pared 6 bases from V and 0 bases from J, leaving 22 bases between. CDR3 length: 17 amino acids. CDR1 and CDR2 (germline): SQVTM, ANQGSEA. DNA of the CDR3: TGCAGCGTCCATGGGGGGGCACTAGTCAAGAGCACAGATACGCAGTATTTT. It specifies CSVHGGALVKSTDTQYF.

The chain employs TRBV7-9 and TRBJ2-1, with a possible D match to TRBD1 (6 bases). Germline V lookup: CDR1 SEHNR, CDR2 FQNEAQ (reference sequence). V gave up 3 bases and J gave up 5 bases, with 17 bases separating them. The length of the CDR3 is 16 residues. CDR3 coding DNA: TGTGCCAGCAGCTTGATTGGACAGCGATCACACAATGAGCAGTTCTTC. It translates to CASSLIGQRSHNEQFF.